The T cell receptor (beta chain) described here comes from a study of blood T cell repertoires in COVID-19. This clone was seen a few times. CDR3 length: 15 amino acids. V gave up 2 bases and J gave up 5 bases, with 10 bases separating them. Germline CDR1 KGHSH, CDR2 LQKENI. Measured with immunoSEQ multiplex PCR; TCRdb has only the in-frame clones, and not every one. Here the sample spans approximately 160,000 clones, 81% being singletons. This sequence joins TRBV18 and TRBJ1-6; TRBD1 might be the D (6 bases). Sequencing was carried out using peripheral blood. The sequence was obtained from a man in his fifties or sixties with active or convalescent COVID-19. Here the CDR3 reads CASSPNQGNNSPLHF. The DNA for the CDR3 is TGTGCCAGCTCACCAAATCAGGGGAATAATTCACCCCTCCACTTT.